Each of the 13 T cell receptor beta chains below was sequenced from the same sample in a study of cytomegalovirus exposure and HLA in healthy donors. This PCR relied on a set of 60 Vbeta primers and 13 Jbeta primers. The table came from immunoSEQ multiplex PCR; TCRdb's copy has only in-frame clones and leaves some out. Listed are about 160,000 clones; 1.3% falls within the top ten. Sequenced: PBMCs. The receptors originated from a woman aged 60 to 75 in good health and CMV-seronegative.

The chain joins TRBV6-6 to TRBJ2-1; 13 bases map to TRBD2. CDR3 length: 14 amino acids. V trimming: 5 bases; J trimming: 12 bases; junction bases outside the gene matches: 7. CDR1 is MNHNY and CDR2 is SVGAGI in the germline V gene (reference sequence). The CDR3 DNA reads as TGTGCCAGCAGTCCCGGACTAGCGGGGGTAACGCAGTTCTTC. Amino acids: CASSPGLAGVTQFF.

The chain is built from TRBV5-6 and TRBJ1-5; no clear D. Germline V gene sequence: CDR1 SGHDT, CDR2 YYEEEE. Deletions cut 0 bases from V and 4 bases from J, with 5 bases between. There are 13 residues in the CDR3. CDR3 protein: CASSLDGNQPQHF. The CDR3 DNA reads TGTGCCAGCAGCTTGGACGGGAATCAGCCCCAGCATTTT. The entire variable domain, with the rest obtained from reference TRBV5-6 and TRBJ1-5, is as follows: DAGVTQSPTHLIKTRGQQVTLRCSPKSGHDTVSWYQQALGQGPQFIFQYYEEEERQRGNFPDRFSGHQFPNYSSELNVNALLLGDSALYLCASSLDGNQPQHFGDGTRLSIL.

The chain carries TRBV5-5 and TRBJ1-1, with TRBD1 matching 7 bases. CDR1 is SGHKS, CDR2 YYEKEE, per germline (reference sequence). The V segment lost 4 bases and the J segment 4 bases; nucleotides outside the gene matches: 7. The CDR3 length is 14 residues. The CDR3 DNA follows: TGTGCCAGCAGCCAACAGGGGATCGGCACTGAAGCTTTCTTT. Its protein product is CASSQQGIGTEAFF.

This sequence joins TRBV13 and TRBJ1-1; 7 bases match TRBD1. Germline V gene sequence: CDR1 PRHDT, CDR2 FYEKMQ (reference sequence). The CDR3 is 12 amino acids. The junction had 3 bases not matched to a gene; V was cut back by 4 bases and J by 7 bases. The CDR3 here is CASSSDRNEAFF. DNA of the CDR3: TGTGCCAGCAGCTCGGACAGGAATGAAGCTTTCTTT.

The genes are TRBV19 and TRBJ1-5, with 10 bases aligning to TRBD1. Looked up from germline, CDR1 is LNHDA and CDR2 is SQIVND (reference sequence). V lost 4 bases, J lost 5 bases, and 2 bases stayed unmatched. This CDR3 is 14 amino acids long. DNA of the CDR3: TGTGCCAGTAGTAGGGACAGGGGTTATCAGCCCCAGCATTTT. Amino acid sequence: CASSRDRGYQPQHF.

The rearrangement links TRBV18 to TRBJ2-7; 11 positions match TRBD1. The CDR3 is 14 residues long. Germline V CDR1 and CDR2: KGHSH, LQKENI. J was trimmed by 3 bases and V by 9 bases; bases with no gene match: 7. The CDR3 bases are TGTGCCAGATGCAGAGGGACAGGGGGCTACGAGCAGTACTTC. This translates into CARCRGTGGYEQYF.

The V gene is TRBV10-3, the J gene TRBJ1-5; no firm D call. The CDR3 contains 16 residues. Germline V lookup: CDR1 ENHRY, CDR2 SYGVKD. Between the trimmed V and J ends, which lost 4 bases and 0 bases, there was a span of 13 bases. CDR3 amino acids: CAISATSDTSNQPQHF. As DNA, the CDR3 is TGTGCCATCAGTGCGACCTCTGACACTAGCAATCAGCCCCAGCATTTT.

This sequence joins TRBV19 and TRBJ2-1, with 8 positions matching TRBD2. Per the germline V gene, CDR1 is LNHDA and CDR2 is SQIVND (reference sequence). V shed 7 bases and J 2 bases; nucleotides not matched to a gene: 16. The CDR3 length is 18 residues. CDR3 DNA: TGTGCCAGTACCAAGGGGGTGGGTAGCGGGGCCCCCTACAATGAGCAGTTCTTC. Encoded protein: CASTKGVGSGAPYNEQFF.

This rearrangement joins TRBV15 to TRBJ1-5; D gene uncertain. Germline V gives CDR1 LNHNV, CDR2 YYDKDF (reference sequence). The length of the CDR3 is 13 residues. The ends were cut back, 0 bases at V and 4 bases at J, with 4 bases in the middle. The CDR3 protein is CATSRDVNQPQHF. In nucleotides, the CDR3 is TGTGCCACCAGCAGAGATGTAAATCAGCCCCAGCATTTT.

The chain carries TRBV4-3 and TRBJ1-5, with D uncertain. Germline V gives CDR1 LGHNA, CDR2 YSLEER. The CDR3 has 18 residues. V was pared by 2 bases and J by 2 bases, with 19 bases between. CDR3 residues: CASSQKLWTSTGNQPQHF. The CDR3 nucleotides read TGCGCCAGCAGCCAAAAACTCTGGACTTCTACGGGCAATCAGCCCCAGCATTTT.

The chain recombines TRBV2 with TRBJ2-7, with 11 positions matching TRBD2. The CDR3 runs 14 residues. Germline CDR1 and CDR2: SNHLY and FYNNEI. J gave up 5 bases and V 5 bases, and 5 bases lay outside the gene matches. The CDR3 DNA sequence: TGTGCCAGCAGTCTAGCGGGAGGTATCGACGAGCAGTACTTC. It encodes CASSLAGGIDEQYF.

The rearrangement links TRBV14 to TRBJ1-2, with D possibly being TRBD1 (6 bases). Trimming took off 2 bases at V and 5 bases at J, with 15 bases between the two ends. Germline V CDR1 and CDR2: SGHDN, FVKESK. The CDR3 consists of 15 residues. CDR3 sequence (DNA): TGTGCCAGCAGCCAATATGGGGGCGCGGTGTATGGCTACACCTTC. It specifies CASSQYGGAVYGYTF.

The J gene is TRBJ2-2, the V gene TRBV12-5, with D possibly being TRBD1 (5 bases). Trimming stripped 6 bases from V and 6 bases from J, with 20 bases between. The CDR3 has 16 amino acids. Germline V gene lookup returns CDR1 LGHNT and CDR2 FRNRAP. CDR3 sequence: CASGFRVEKIAGELFF. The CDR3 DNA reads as TGTGCTAGTGGCTTCAGGGTAGAGAAAATCGCCGGGGAGCTGTTTTTT. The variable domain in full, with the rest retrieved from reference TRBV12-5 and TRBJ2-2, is DARVTQTPRHKVTEMGQEVTMRCQPILGHNTVFWYRQTMMQGLELLAYFRNRAPLDDSGMPKDRFSAEMPDATLATLKIQPSEPRDSAVYFCASGFRVEKIAGELFFGEGSRLTVL.